This T cell receptor beta chain was sequenced for a study of shared clonotypes between healthy human individuals. Original processing notes: Filtering differed, since immunoSEQ gave only junction sequences and no quality scores. Profiled with immunoSEQ multiplex PCR; TCRdb holds only in-frame clones, not every one. The V and J calls and the clone size are those of that table, but D and trimming were determined from the DNA. The top ten hold more than 1.5% of the sample, which has about 2,100,000 clones, around 93% seen once. This CDR3 has 15 residues. Trimming removed 5 bases from V and 0 bases from J, with 11 bases in between. The germline gives CDR1 LNHDA, CDR2 SQIVND (reference sequence). The naive CD8 subset, CD45RO-negative cells positively selected for CCR7, excluded terminally differentiated effector memory CD45RA+ cells.

The gene calls are TRBV19 and TRBJ1-5; TRBD1 is a possible D gene (5 bases). The origin of this receptor is a man aged 18 to 30 in good health. Some clones in this sample may be carry-over from other donors' samples. Source material: naive CD8+ T cells from PBMCs. The DNA for the CDR3 is TGTGCCAGTAGTCCGGGGGATTATAGCAATCAGCCCCAGCATTTT. Translating gives CASSPGDYSNQPQHF.